One sample yielded the 30 T cell receptor beta chains listed below, sequenced in a study of shared T cell receptors in the human thymus. Libraries were prepared by immunoSEQ multiplex PCR; TCRdb keeps only in-frame clonotypes and omits some of them. Of hundreds of thousands of clones in the sample, approximately 78% were seen once. The data also belong to a second study, concerning human thymus T cells.

The sample comprised thymocytes. Receptors originate from a boy under three years old with a congenital heart defect.

V and J are TRBV4-2 and TRBJ2-5; D not certain. Germline CDR1 LGHNA, CDR2 YNFKEQ. This CDR3 contains 14 residues. Trimming took off 2 bases at V and 2 bases at J, with 9 bases between the two ends. The DNA for the CDR3 is TGTGCCAGCAGCCAATCTAGTGGGCAAGAGACCCAGTACTTC. The encoded protein is CASSQSSGQETQYF.

This clone was detected once. The V and J genes are TRBV7-9 and TRBJ2-7; tentatively, D is TRBD1 (6 bases). The CDR3 covers 13 residues. The germline V gene encodes CDR1 SEHNR and CDR2 FQNEAQ (reference sequence). V lost 7 bases, J lost 0 bases, and 10 bases lay in between. The CDR3 loop is CASIRTDSYEQYF. The CDR3 region has the DNA TGTGCCAGCATCCGGACAGACTCCTACGAGCAGTACTTC.

The CDR3 sequence is CASRNVRQPQHF. DNA for the CDR3: TGCGCCAGCAGAAATGTACGGCAGCCCCAGCATTTT. The chain couples TRBV23-1 to TRBJ1-5; D is unresolved. TRBV23-1 is sorted into the ORF group, with uncertain function. The V end was cut by 6 bases, the J end by 7 bases, with 10 bases between. This CDR3 contains 12 residues.

V is TRBV7-2 and J is TRBJ2-5, with TRBD2 matching 8 bases. Germline V lookup: CDR1 SGHTA, CDR2 FQGNSA. Trimming at V came to 3 bases and at J to 3 bases, leaving 3 bases not matched to a gene. CDR3 length equals 14 residues. Here the CDR3 DNA reads TGTGCCAGCAGCTTGGGCGGGAGGAAAGAGACCCAGTACTTC. This sequence encodes CASSLGGRKETQYF. Drawing the rest from reference TRBV7-2 and TRBJ2-5, the complete variable domain is GAGVSQSPSNKVTEKGKDVELRCDPISGHTALYWYRQSLGQGLEFLIYFQGNSAPDKSGLPSDRFSAERTGGSVSTLTIQRTQQEDSAVYLCASSLGGRKETQYFGPGTRLLVL.

The CDR3 coding sequence is TGTGCCAGTAGTATCGGCGGGTACACAGATACGCAGTATTTT. Protein sequence: CASSIGGYTDTQYF. This chain joins TRBV19 and TRBJ2-3, with TRBD2 as a possible D gene (5 bases). Trimming took 3 bases from V and 2 from J, leaving 9 bases between them. This CDR3 is 14 amino acids long. Germline lookup yields CDR1 LNHDA and CDR2 SQIVND (reference sequence). Based on the CDR3 plus reference TRBV19 and TRBJ2-3, the full variable domain is DGGITQSPKYLFRKEGQNVTLSCEQNLNHDAMYWYRQDPGQGLRLIYYSQIVNDFQKGDIAEGYSVSREKKESFPLTVTSAQKNPTAFYLCASSIGGYTDTQYFGPGTRLTVL.

V usage is TRBV25-1 and J usage is TRBJ2-5; 7 bases agree with TRBD2. This CDR3 region has 16 residues. The ends lost 4 bases at V and 1 base at J; junction bases unmatched: 9. Germline V gives CDR1 MGHDK, CDR2 SYGVNS. Here the CDR3 DNA reads TGTGCCAGCAGTGGAGACCTAGCGGAGCGCCAAGAGACCCAGTACTTC. Its protein product is CASSGDLAERQETQYF. The whole variable domain, filled in from reference TRBV25-1 and TRBJ2-5, reads EADIYQTPRYLVIGTGKKITLECSQTMGHDKMYWYQQDPGMELHLIHYSYGVNSTEKGDLSSESTVSRIRTEHFPLTLESARPSHTSQYLCASSGDLAERQETQYFGPGTRLLVL.

The J gene is TRBJ2-1, the V gene TRBV19; D possibly corresponds to TRBD2 (5 bases). Trimming left V 6 bases short and J 6 bases short, with 24 bases between. Per germline, CDR1 LNHDA and CDR2 SQIVND (reference sequence). The CDR3 has 17 residues. The DNA for the CDR3 is TGTGCCAGTAGCAAGAAGGGAGTTTCGGTACAACGCAATGAGCAGTTCTTC. This gives the protein CASSKKGVSVQRNEQFF.

The chain carries TRBV7-2 and TRBJ2-1, with 11 positions matching TRBD2. Looked up from germline, CDR1 is SGHTA and CDR2 is FQGNSA. The CDR3 is 18 residues long. Trimming cost V 3 bases and J 0 bases; bases outside gene matches: 7. This chain's CDR3 is CASSFGLAGASSYNEQFF. In DNA form, the CDR3 reads TGTGCCAGCAGCTTTGGACTAGCGGGTGCAAGCTCCTACAATGAGCAGTTCTTC.

This chain links TRBV28 with TRBJ2-3; D perhaps matches TRBD2 (5 bases). From germline, CDR1 is MDHEN and CDR2 SYDVKM. The V gene lost 10 bases and the J gene lost 2 bases, with 16 bases spanning the gap. This CDR3 is built from 14 residues. CDR3 DNA sequence: TGTGCCACCATTAGCGCTACCTCCACAGATACGCAGTATTTT. Translation: CATISATSTDTQYF.

The table lists this clone with a few counts. The chain joins TRBV27 to TRBJ1-4; a weak D match, TRBD1 (5 bases). Between the trimmed V and J ends, which lost 3 bases and 7 bases, there was a span of 21 bases. Germline CDR1 MNHEY, CDR2 SMNVEV (reference sequence). The CDR3 runs 17 residues. The CDR3 spells CASSLGLGRGEGEKLFF. CDR3 DNA sequence: TGTGCCAGCAGTTTGGGGCTCGGGAGGGGAGAAGGTGAAAAACTGTTTTTT.

The J gene is TRBJ2-7, the V gene TRBV19; TRBD2 aligns across 14 bases. Germline assignment: CDR1 LNHDA and CDR2 SQIVND (reference sequence). The CDR3 spans 16 residues. Trimming at V came to 7 bases and at J to 4 bases, leaving 9 bases not matched to a gene. CDR3: CASTKGLAGEIYEQYF. The CDR3 DNA reads as TGTGCCAGTACAAAGGGACTAGCGGGAGAAATATACGAGCAGTACTTC.

This clone was observed a handful of times. This chain connects TRBV29-1 to TRBJ2-1; TRBD1 matches 9 bases. This CDR3 has 15 amino acids. Germline CDR1 reads SQVTM; CDR2 reads ANQGSEA. J gave up 2 bases and V 7 bases, and 9 bases lay outside the gene matches. CDR3 DNA sequence: TGCAGCGCAACCCCCGGGACAGGGCCCTACAATGAGCAGTTCTTC. It translates to CSATPGTGPYNEQFF.

This clone turned up a few times. V is TRBV5-6 and J is TRBJ1-1; D remains ambiguous. Trimming took 1 base from V and 4 from J, leaving 11 bases between them. This CDR3 spans 14 amino acids. Germline CDR1 is SGHDT and CDR2 is YYEEEE. CDR3 region: CASSLKSGSTEAFF. The CDR3, as DNA: TGTGCCAGCAGCTTGAAGTCCGGGAGCACTGAAGCTTTCTTT.

The V and J genes are TRBV7-8 and TRBJ2-7; 9 nucleotides match TRBD1. This CDR3 contains 17 residues. Germline V gene sequence: CDR1 SGHVS, CDR2 FQNEAQ. The trim removed 3 bases at V and 2 bases at J, leaving 11 bases unmatched. The CDR3 nucleotides read TGTGCCAGCAGCTTGGAGGGACAGGGACCTAGGACCTACGAGCAGTACTTC. Translated: CASSLEGQGPRTYEQYF.

V and J are TRBV11-2 and TRBJ1-2; no reliable D call. This CDR3 spans 15 amino acids. V lost 0 bases and J lost 2, with 10 bases in between. Germline V gene lookup returns CDR1 SGHAT and CDR2 FQNNGV. CDR3 protein: CASSLDPRVNYGYTF. CDR3 coding DNA: TGTGCCAGCAGCTTAGACCCCCGGGTAAACTATGGCTACACCTTC.

Points on this clone: A read error may produce the germline difference seen at one junction end. This sequence joins TRBV30 and TRBJ1-2; TRBD1 is a possible D gene (6 bases). Germline lookup yields CDR1 GTSNPN and CDR2 SVGIG (reference sequence). This CDR3 has 17 amino acids. The CDR3 DNA follows: TGTGCCTGGAGCCTCAGAGGGGGTGCCCTTTATAACTATGGCTACCCCTTC. Amino acid sequence: CAWSLRGGALYNYGYPF.

This clone has a single count. This sequence joins TRBV5-1 and TRBJ2-5, with TRBD2 matching over 11 bases. The end of the DNA aligns better with TRBJ2-7, so the J call may be wrong. There are 13 residues in the CDR3. Germline lookup yields CDR1 SGHRS and CDR2 YFSETQ. CDR3 sequence (DNA): TGCGCCAGTAATAGCGGGAGGGACTACGAGCAGTACTTC. Its protein is CASNSGRDYEQYF.

The rearrangement joins TRBV4-3 to TRBJ2-1; D is uncertain. CDR1 and CDR2 (germline): LGHNA, YSLEER. The CDR3 spans 14 residues. V was shortened by 1 base and J by 6 bases, with 10 bases between the two germline ends. CDR3 coding DNA: TGCGCCAGCAGCCAAGCCCTAGAGGTCAATGAGCAGTTCTTC. This gives the protein CASSQALEVNEQFF.

The V gene is TRBV7-9, the J gene TRBJ2-3, with 7 bases matching TRBD2. The germline CDR1 and CDR2 sequences are SEHNR and FQNEAQ (reference sequence). The trim removed 5 bases at V and 1 base at J, leaving 18 bases unmatched. This CDR3 has 19 residues. This CDR3 reads CASSPPRREIPSGTDTQYF. The CDR3 region has the DNA TGTGCCAGCAGCCCTCCCAGGCGGGAGATTCCCTCGGGCACAGATACGCAGTATTTT.

This sequence joins TRBV7-9 and TRBJ2-2; tentatively, D is TRBD2 (6 bases). V was trimmed by 5 bases and J by 2 bases, leaving 12 bases between them. Germline CDR1 SEHNR, CDR2 FQNEAQ (reference sequence). The CDR3 is 15 amino acids. CDR3 loop: CASSTGTGNTGELFF. The CDR3 coding sequence is TGTGCCAGCAGCACCGGGACTGGTAACACCGGGGAGCTGTTTTTT.

This clone was seen more than once but under ten times. The chain employs TRBV27 and TRBJ1-3, with 9 bases matching TRBD1. CDR3 length equals 20 residues. J gave up 0 bases and V 2 bases, and 14 bases lay outside the gene matches. CDR1 and CDR2 (germline): MNHEY, SMNVEV (reference sequence). As DNA, the CDR3 is TGTGCCAGCAGTTTAGGGCGCCGGACAGGGGATTTTTGCTCTGGAAACACCATATATTTT. Amino acid sequence: CASSLGRRTGDFCSGNTIYF.

This clone occurred a few times. The genes are TRBV4-1 and TRBJ2-7; the match to TRBD2 covers 10 bases. The CDR3 totals 16 residues. Losses at the gene ends were 0 bases for V and 5 bases for J; bases not matched to a gene: 7. The germline CDR1 and CDR2 sequences are MGHRA and YSYEKL. The CDR3 region is CASSQDPGLAFNEQYF. The CDR3 coding sequence is TGCGCCAGCAGCCAAGACCCGGGACTAGCGTTCAACGAGCAGTACTTC.

The V gene is TRBV4-3, the J gene TRBJ2-1; TRBD2 agrees at 10 bases. The germline CDR1 and CDR2 sequences are LGHNA and YSLEER. The CDR3 runs to 17 residues. With V trimmed by 0 bases and J by 2 bases, 4 bases remained unmatched. The CDR3 here is CASSQDQTSGAYNEQFF. The CDR3, as DNA: TGCGCCAGCAGCCAAGACCAAACTAGCGGGGCCTACAATGAGCAGTTCTTC.

The chain has TRBV7-9 and TRBJ1-2; D perhaps matches TRBD1 (5 bases). The germline CDR1 and CDR2 sequences are SEHNR and FQNEAQ (reference sequence). There are 15 residues in the CDR3. Trimming cost V 5 bases and J 6 bases, with 19 bases left between them. CDR3 in amino acids: CASSPPRLAGNGYTF. CDR3 in DNA: TGTGCCAGCAGCCCACCCCGGTTGGCAGGGAATGGCTACACCTTC. The complete variable domain, with remaining parts taken from reference TRBV7-9 and TRBJ1-2, reads DTGVSQNPRHKITKRGQNVTFRCDPISEHNRLYWYRQTLGQGPEFLTYFQNEAQLEKSRLLSDRFSAERPKGSFSTLEIQRTEQGDSAMYLCASSPPRLAGNGYTFGSGTRLTVV.

This chain uses TRBV29-1 with TRBJ2-3; 12 bases fit TRBD2. V was pared by 5 bases and J by 5 bases, with 5 bases of the junction left unmatched. The CDR3 is 14 amino acids. Germline loops: CDR1 SQVTM, CDR2 ANQGSEA. The CDR3 DNA reads as TGCAGCGTTCCTAGCGGGGGGGCGGGAGATACGCAGTATTTT. It specifies CSVPSGGAGDTQYF.

The V call is TRBV28, the J call TRBJ1-2; 9 bases agree with TRBD1. CDR3 length: 17 amino acids. Germline CDR1 MDHEN, CDR2 SYDVKM. V lost 6 bases to trimming and J lost 4 bases; unmatched junction nucleotides: 15. CDR3 region: CASSLRGTRDRVYGYTF. The CDR3 DNA is TGTGCCAGCAGCTTACGCGGAACCCGGGACAGGGTCTATGGCTACACCTTC.

The chain uses TRBV6-6 and TRBJ2-7, with 7 bases identical to TRBD1. The CDR3 contains 15 residues. The V gene's germline CDR1 is MNHNY and CDR2 SVGAGI (reference sequence). The junction had 9 bases not matched to a gene; V was cut back by 6 bases and J by 1 base. The CDR3 region has the DNA TGTGCCAGCAGCTTCGGACAGGCTTTTTCCTACGAGCAGTACTTC. Its protein product is CASSFGQAFSYEQYF.

The CDR3 protein is CASSPGTSGRGSYEQYF. The CDR3 nucleotides are TGCGCCAGCAGCCCCGGGACTAGCGGGAGGGGCTCCTACGAGCAGTACTTC. The chain employs TRBV4-3 and TRBJ2-7; TRBD2 agrees at 16 bases. With V trimmed by 4 bases and J by 0 bases, 3 bases remained unmatched. The CDR3 length is 17 residues. Germline lookup yields CDR1 LGHNA and CDR2 YSLEER.

J is TRBJ2-4 and V is TRBV18, with D maybe TRBD2 (5 bases). Per the germline V gene, CDR1 is KGHSH and CDR2 is LQKENI. The CDR3 covers 16 residues. V was pared by 2 bases and J by 0 bases, with 11 bases between. CDR3 protein: CASSPGEGRAKNIQYF. The CDR3 DNA reads as TGTGCCAGCTCACCAGGGGAAGGGAGAGCCAAAAACATTCAGTACTTC.

The chain employs TRBV30 and TRBJ1-1; 9 bases line up with TRBD1. CDR1 GTSNPN and CDR2 SVGIG come from the germline V gene (reference sequence). J was trimmed by 3 bases and V by 7 bases; bases with no gene match: 3. This CDR3 is 12 amino acids long. The CDR3 sequence is CASGQGDTEAFF. CDR3 DNA: TGTGCCTCGGGACAGGGAGACACTGAAGCTTTCTTT.